This T cell receptor beta chain appears in the sequencing data of a study of CXCR3-negative and CXCR3-positive naive CD8 T cells. Across the whole study: Per-library TRB read counts averaged about 1.5 +/- 0.3 million, adding up to about 135 million in total. The study's findings and limits: For naive cells, CXCR3-negative and CXCR3-positive subsets had similar TRBV-TRBJ usage; for memory cells, usage differed. Relative to memory CD8+ cells, whose diversity was much lower, both naive subsets had comparably high diversity. CXCR3 levels fell partly with cryopreservation; most assays relied on fresh PBMCs.

On this clonotype itself: Its antigen is not identified.

CDR1 SQVTM and CDR2 ANQGSEA come from the germline V gene. This CDR3 region has 17 residues. UMI labels and 5' RACE were used to prepare the TRB cDNA libraries. Reanalyzing the 5' RACE reads, TCRdb keeps one entry per CDR3 protein, without DNA. This table holds 100,000 to 150,000 distinct CDR3 sequences. Sequencing input: naive CXCR3- CD8+ T cells from blood. As to subset: CD45RO-CCR7+CD27+CD95- naive CD8+ T cells lacking CXCR3 (TNR3-). The receptor was derived from a human donor in good health. Some clones in this sample may be carry-over from other donors' samples. The chain employs TRBV29-1 and TRBJ2-1; no DNA is available, so the TRBD2 call from TCRdb remains unchecked. CDR3 in amino acids: CSVEERWAGALYNEQFF.